These T cell receptor beta chains were read from a single sample in a study of cytomegalovirus exposure and HLA in healthy donors. The data were produced by immunoSEQ multiplex PCR, yet TCRdb's version contains in-frame clones alone and is incomplete. Of fewer than 110,000 clones in the sample, around 77% were seen once. The sample taken for sequencing was PBMCs. The receptors derive from a male donor in good health and CMV-seronegative. Each CDR3 is given with its conserved first and last residue. The order of the fields is CDR3 protein, CDR3 DNA, clone size, D gene, J gene, V gene. The D gene is left open where the match is weak. Clone size is not always given. Where it is, it says once, few, many or a class for expanded clones.

CDR3: CASSQESPGQTPSNQPQHF; DNA: TGTGCCAGCAGCCAAGAAAGCCCGGGACAGACACCTAGCAATCAGCCCCAGCATTTT; size: few; D: TRBD1; J: TRBJ1-5; V: TRBV14
CDR3: CASSPPGFNYGYTF; DNA: TGTGCCAGCAGCCCCCCAGGGTTTAACTATGGCTACACCTTC; size: .; D: .; J: TRBJ1-2; V: TRBV6-5
CDR3: CASSPTGLGEYEQYF; DNA: TGTGCCAGCAGTCCTACAGGGTTGGGGGAATACGAGCAGTACTTC; size: .; D: .; J: TRBJ2-7; V: TRBV6-5
CDR3: CASSLGTAGLTDTQYF; DNA: TGCGCCAGCAGCTTGGGTACTGCGGGACTCACAGATACGCAGTATTTT; size: .; D: .; J: TRBJ2-3; V: TRBV5-1
CDR3: CASSDGGGRDRHNEQFF; DNA: TGTGCCAGCAGTGATGGGGGAGGACGGGACCGCCACAATGAGCAGTTCTTC; size: .; D: .; J: TRBJ2-1; V: TRBV2
CDR3: CASSRPPNEGAEAFF; DNA: TGTGCCAGCAGTCGCCCGCCTAACGAGGGCGCTGAAGCTTTCTTT; size: .; D: .; J: TRBJ1-1; V: TRBV27
CDR3: CASSLLGLAGVTGELFF; DNA: TGTGCCAGCAGCTTGTTGGGACTAGCGGGAGTTACCGGGGAGCTGTTTTTT; size: few; D: TRBD2; J: TRBJ2-2; V: TRBV5-4
CDR3: CASSPVKAGGVFEQFF; DNA: TGTGCCAGCAGCCCTGTTAAAGCGGGAGGAGTATTTGAGCAGTTCTTC; size: few; D: TRBD2; J: TRBJ2-1; V: TRBV7-9
CDR3: CASSVEREAYNEQFF; DNA: TGTGCCAGCAGCGTAGAGAGGGAGGCTTACAATGAGCAGTTCTTC; size: .; D: .; J: TRBJ2-1; V: TRBV9
CDR3: CSVELRNEQFF; DNA: TGCAGCGTTGAACTCAGAAATGAGCAGTTCTTC; size: .; D: .; J: TRBJ2-1; V: TRBV29-1
CDR3: CASSELGRGNSPLHF; DNA: TGTGCCAGCAGTGAATTAGGGAGGGGTAATTCACCCCTCCACTTT; size: .; D: .; J: TRBJ1-6; V: TRBV6-1
CDR3: CASSLYSHGTQYF; DNA: TGTGCCAGCAGCTTGTACAGCCATGGGACCCAGTACTTC; size: .; D: .; J: TRBJ2-5; V: TRBV5-5
CDR3: CASSFLAGGPSDTQYF; DNA: TGTGCCAGCAGCTTTTTAGCGGGAGGGCCTTCAGATACGCAGTATTTT; size: .; D: TRBD2; J: TRBJ2-3; V: TRBV5-8